This is a list of T cell receptor beta chains from one sample in a study of shared clonotypes between healthy human individuals. TCRdb's copy holds only in-frame clones and misses some; the assay was immunoSEQ multiplex PCR. The sample holds fewer than 650,000 clones; around 77% are singletons and the top ten take 12%. Sequencing was done on a sample of PBMCs. The source is a woman in her 40s in good health. Some clones in this sample may be carry-over from other donors' samples. CDR3s include the opening cysteine and the closing phenylalanine or tryptophan. The D gene is left open where the match is weak. The size entry is marked missing in some rows and otherwise reads once, few, many or a size class.

V	D	size	J	DNA	CDR3
TRBV28	NA	NA	TRBJ2-2	TGTGCCAGCAGTTTATCCCGAACGAGAAACACCGGGGAGCTGTTTTTT	CASSLSRTRNTGELFF
TRBV29-1	NA	once	TRBJ1-2	TGCAGCGTTGAAGTCGGGTATGGCTACACCTTC	CSVEVGYGYTF
TRBV7-2	NA	NA	TRBJ1-4	TGTGCCAGCCGCGGGACACCTAGAAATGAAAAACTGTTTTTT	CASRGTPRNEKLFF
TRBV7-8	NA	NA	TRBJ1-5	TGTGCCAGCTCCCTAGGGAGGAGGCAGGGTCCGTTTAGTCAGCCCCAGCATTTT	CASSLGRRQGPFSQPQHF
TRBV27	NA	NA	TRBJ2-2	TGTGCCAGCAGCATGCTCGCGGGGGCTACCGGGGAGCTGTTTTTT	CASSMLAGATGELFF
TRBV6-1	NA	few	TRBJ1-1	TGTGCCAGCAGTGAAGGGGTCAACACTGAAGCTTTCTTT	CASSEGVNTEAFF
TRBV7-2	NA	NA	TRBJ1-3	TGTGCCAGCACCCTTAGGACGGGCACCATATATTTT	CASTLRTGTIYF
TRBV18	TRBD2	NA	TRBJ2-3	TGTGCCAGCTCACCAAAATGGCGGGAGATGAGGACAGATACGCAGTATTTT	CASSPKWREMRTDTQYF
TRBV30	NA	few	TRBJ2-1	TGTGCCTGGACTCATCCTCGGGAGGAGCAGTTCTTC	CAWTHPREEQFF
TRBV30	NA	NA	TRBJ1-1	TGTGCCTGGAGGACAGGCATGAACACTGAAGCTTTCTTT	CAWRTGMNTEAFF
TRBV30	NA	NA	TRBJ1-5	TGTGCCTGGAGTGGCAGGGCTGACCAGCCCCAGCATTTT	CAWSGRADQPQHF
TRBV11-2	TRBD2	NA	TRBJ2-5	TGTGCCAGCAGCTTAGAGACTAGCGGGAGCCAAGAGACCCAGTACTTC	CASSLETSGSQETQYF
TRBV6-5	NA	NA	TRBJ1-1	TGTGCCAGCAGCAACGGGGGGCAACTCGAGGCTGAAGCTTTCTTT	CASSNGGQLEAEAFF
TRBV11-2	NA	few	TRBJ1-1	TGTGCCAGCAGCTTAGGGCTGAACACTGAAGCTTTCTTT	CASSLGLNTEAFF
TRBV9	NA	many	TRBJ2-7	TGTGCCAGCAGCGTAGGTCACGACAGTACTTACGAGCAGTACTTC	CASSVGHDSTYEQYF
TRBV4-1	TRBD1	NA	TRBJ1-2	TGCGCCAGCAGCCGCCCACGACAGGGAGGTGGCTACACCTTC	CASSRPRQGGGYTF
TRBV27	NA	NA	TRBJ2-2	TGTGCCAGCAGTTTTAGCGCGAACACCGGGGAGCTGTTTTTT	CASSFSANTGELFF
TRBV6-5	TRBD2	NA	TRBJ2-3	TGTGCCAGCAGTTCCATCTTACTAGCGGGAGCGCAGTATTTT	CASSSILLAGAQYF
TRBV30	NA	NA	TRBJ1-3	TGTGCCTGGAGTGGGGGGGTCGGCTCTGGAAACACCATATATTTT	CAWSGGVGSGNTIYF
TRBV7-9	NA	NA	TRBJ2-5	TGTGCCAGCAGCCCCAGGGGAGGTGAGACCCAGTACTTC	CASSPRGGETQYF
TRBV6-1	NA	NA	TRBJ2-7	TGTGCCAGCAGTGAAGGCTTACAGGGCTCCTACGAGCAGTACTTC	CASSEGLQGSYEQYF
TRBV12-5	NA	NA	TRBJ2-2	TGTGCTAGTGGTTTGGTAGTTTCAGGGTTCGGGGAGCTGTTTTTT	CASGLVVSGFGELFF
TRBV2	TRBD2	few	TRBJ2-7	TGTGCCAGCAGGTTGAGTGAGCGGGATCAAACCTACGAGCAGTACTTC	CASRLSERDQTYEQYF
TRBV4-1	NA	few	TRBJ1-5	TGCGCCAGCAGCCAAGAGGACAACTGGGCCCAGCATTTT	CASSQEDNWAQHF
TRBV27	TRBD2	NA	TRBJ2-5	TGTGCCAGCAGTTTAAGGACAGCAAAACCCGGGACTAGGTTCAGGATATCCCAGTACTTC	CASSLRTAKPGTRFRISQYF
TRBV10-3	NA	NA	TRBJ1-5	TGTGCCATCATTAGACAGCCTTCATATAGCAATCAGCCCCAGCATTTT	CAIIRQPSYSNQPQHF
TRBV18	NA	NA	TRBJ2-1	TGTGCCAGCTCACCATTTGGAGGCTCCGATAATGAGCAGTTCTTC	CASSPFGGSDNEQFF
TRBV19	NA	NA	TRBJ1-4	TGTGCGGCTCAGGTGGGGGAAAAACTGTTTTTT	CAAQVGEKLFF
TRBV6-6	TRBD1	NA	TRBJ2-2	TGTGCCAGCAGTTGGGGACAGGGGTCCGGGGAGCTGTTTTTT	CASSWGQGSGELFF
TRBV5-1	NA	few	TRBJ1-1	TGCGCCAGCAGCTTGGGCCCCGGGACGACTGGCACTGAAGCTTTCTTT	CASSLGPGTTGTEAFF
TRBV12-5	NA	NA	TRBJ1-1	TGTGCTAGTGGCAAGGACAGCGAAAACACTGAAGCTTTCTTT	CASGKDSENTEAFF
TRBV18	TRBD1	NA	TRBJ1-4	TGTGCCAGCTCACCACCAGCACAGGGGGCGCAAAAACTGTTTTTT	CASSPPAQGAQKLFF
TRBV6-1	NA	NA	TRBJ1-2	TGTGCCAGCAGTGAATTCGGATATGGCTACACCTTC	CASSEFGYGYTF
TRBV4-1	NA	NA	TRBJ2-3	TGCGCCAGCAGCCAAGAAAGTTTACGCGGAGATACGCAGTATTTT	CASSQESLRGDTQYF
TRBV5-3	TRBD2	NA	TRBJ2-7	TGTGCCAGAAGCTTGGTGCGGGAGCAGCATGACTCCTACGAGCAGTACTTC	CARSLVREQHDSYEQYF
TRBV4-2	NA	NA	TRBJ2-2	TGTGCCAGCAGCCAAGGGGGATCTCCTCCGAACACCGGGGAGCTGTTTTTT	CASSQGGSPPNTGELFF
TRBV2	TRBD1	NA	TRBJ1-4	TGTGCCAGCAGACCGGGACAGGGTAATGAAAAACTGTTTTTT	CASRPGQGNEKLFF
TRBV27	TRBD1	once	TRBJ2-7	TGTGCCAGCAGTCCTCGGACAGGACACTACGAGCAGTACTTC	CASSPRTGHYEQYF
TRBV11-1	NA	NA	TRBJ2-1	TGTGCCAGCAGCTTTATGACTCTTGCCGATGAGCAGTTCTTC	CASSFMTLADEQFF
TRBV7-2	NA	NA	TRBJ2-2	TGTGCCAGCAGCTTACGTATGGGCGGGGAGCTGTTTTTT	CASSLRMGGELFF
TRBV9	NA	NA	TRBJ2-7	TGTGCCAGCAGCTCGCAGGGGGGCCCCTACGAGCAGTACTTC	CASSSQGGPYEQYF
TRBV29-1	NA	NA	TRBJ1-3	TGCAGCGTTGAAGCCGGGGTTGGAAACACCATATATTTT	CSVEAGVGNTIYF
TRBV28	TRBD1	once	TRBJ1-2	TGTGCCAGCAGTACGCAACAGGGGTTCTATGGCTACACCTTC	CASSTQQGFYGYTF
TRBV4-3	NA	NA	TRBJ2-7	TGCGCCAGCAGCCAAGCCCATGGGTACGAGCAGTACTTC	CASSQAHGYEQYF
TRBV7-7	NA	NA	TRBJ2-5	TGTGTTAGCAGCTTAACATACCAAGAGACCCAGTACTTC	CVSSLTYQETQYF
TRBV27	TRBD1	NA	TRBJ2-7	TGTGCCAGCAGCCTTACAGGGGTAGGTTCCTACGAGCAGTACTTC	CASSLTGVGSYEQYF
TRBV6-1	TRBD1	few	TRBJ1-2	TGTGCCAGCAGAAGAGGACAGGGGAAATCAGGCTACACCTTC	CASRRGQGKSGYTF
TRBV10-1	TRBD2	NA	TRBJ2-4	TGCGCCAGCAGTGAGTCCTCCCCGGGGGGACGACTAGCCAAAAACATTCAGTACTTC	CASSESSPGGRLAKNIQYF
TRBV7-3	NA	few	TRBJ2-3	TGTGCCAGCAGCCCACTGGGGGGGCCCACAGATACGCAGTATTTT	CASSPLGGPTDTQYF